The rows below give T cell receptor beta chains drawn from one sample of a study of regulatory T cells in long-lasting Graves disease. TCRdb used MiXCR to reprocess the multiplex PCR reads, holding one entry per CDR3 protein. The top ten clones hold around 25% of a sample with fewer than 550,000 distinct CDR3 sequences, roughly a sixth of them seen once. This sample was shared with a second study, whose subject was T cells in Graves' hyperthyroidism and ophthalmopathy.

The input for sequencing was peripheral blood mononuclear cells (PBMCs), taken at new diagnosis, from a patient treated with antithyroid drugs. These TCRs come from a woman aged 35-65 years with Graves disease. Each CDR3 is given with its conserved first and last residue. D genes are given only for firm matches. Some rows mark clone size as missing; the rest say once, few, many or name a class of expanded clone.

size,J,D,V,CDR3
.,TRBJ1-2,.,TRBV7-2,CASSIDLRGFGYTF
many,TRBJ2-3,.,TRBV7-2,CASSTPSTDTQYF
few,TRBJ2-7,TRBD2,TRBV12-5,CASGLALSGGPTNYEQYF
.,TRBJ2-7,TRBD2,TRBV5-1,CASSESGGVYEQYF
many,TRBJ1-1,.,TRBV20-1,CSARAGSMNTEAFF
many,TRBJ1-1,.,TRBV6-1,CASKRHMNTEAFF
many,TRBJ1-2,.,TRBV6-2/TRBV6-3,CASSYSSGSARYGYTF
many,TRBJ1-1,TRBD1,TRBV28,CASSRDRQNTEAFF
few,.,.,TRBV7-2,CAGSPMTYEQYF
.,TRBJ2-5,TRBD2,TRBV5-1,CASKRDPQETQYF
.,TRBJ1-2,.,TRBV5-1,CASSLAMGAQDYGYTF
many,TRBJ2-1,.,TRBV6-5,CASSYSAESNEQFF
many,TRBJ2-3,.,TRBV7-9,CASSLPDTQYF
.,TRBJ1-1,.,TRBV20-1,CSARLRGTMNTEAFF
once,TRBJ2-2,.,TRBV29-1,CSIFYTGELFF
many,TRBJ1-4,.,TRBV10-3,CASKGNGFNEKLFF
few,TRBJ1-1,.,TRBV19,CASNLDTRGVRTEAFF
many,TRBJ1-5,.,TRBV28,CASRMPPGPQHF
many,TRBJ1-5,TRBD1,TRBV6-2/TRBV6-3,CASREDRTQPQHF
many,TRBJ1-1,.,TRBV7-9,CASSLLTEAFF
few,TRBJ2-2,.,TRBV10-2,CASLKQGTGELFF
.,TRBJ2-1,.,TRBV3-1,CASSHGGEQFF
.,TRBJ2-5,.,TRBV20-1,CSQYGILGETQYF
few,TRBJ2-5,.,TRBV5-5,CASSLNFEETQYF
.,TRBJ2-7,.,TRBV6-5,CASSYWSGEIPYEQYF
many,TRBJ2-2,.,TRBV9,CASTDGELFF
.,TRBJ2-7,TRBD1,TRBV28,CASSYIPGGLGYEQYF
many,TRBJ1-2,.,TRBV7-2,CASEGYTF
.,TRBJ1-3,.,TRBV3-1,CASSPREGGFNTGNTIYF
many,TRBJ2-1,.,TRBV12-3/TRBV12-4,CASNLPDVTRVANEQFF
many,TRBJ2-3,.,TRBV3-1,CASSQELASSTDTQYF
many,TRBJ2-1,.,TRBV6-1,CASSLRTGHNEQFF
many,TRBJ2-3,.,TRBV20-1,CSAIPITADTQYF
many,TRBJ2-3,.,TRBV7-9,CASSLADTQYF
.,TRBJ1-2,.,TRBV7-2,CARSLGAGNGYTF
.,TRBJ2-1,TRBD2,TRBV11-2,CASSHGTSANEQFF
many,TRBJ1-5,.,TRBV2,CASSGRNNQPQHF
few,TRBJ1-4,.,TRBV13,CASSLYEGRANEKLFF
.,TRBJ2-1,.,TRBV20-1,CSASIGRSYNEQFF
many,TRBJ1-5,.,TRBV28,CASTPRTAIVRQPQHF
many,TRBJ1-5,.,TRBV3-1,CASSQDLSNQPQHF
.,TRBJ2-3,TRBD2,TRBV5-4,CASNSGGALLSTDTQYF
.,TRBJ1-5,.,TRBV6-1,CASSVGQNQPQHF